This paragraph reports one T cell receptor (beta chain). The data belong to a study of blood T cell repertoires in COVID-19. As handled by the study authors: Amplified reference gene primers provided the basis for estimating nucleated cell counts. Using immunoSEQ multiplex PCR, the repertoire was profiled, and TCRdb retains in-frame clones only, with some absent. V, J and clone size were drawn from that table, and D and trimming were deduced from the DNA. The repertoire holds some 150,000 clones, with roughly 85% as singletons. This TCR was sampled from a man aged 70-80 years with acute or convalescent COVID-19. Sequences were obtained from peripheral blood.

DNA for the CDR3: TGTGCCAGCAGTTTAGAGGTCCCGGGGAGCACAGATACGCAGTATTTT. It codes for CASSLEVPGSTDTQYF. This sequence joins TRBV28 and TRBJ2-3, with a possible D match to TRBD2 (5 bases). Germline-derived CDR1 and CDR2 are MDHEN and SYDVKM. This CDR3 has 16 residues. Trimming shortened V by 2 bases and J by 0 bases, and 12 bases separated the two germline ends.